This T cell receptor (beta chain) was documented in a study of technical replicates of blood from a handful of donors. This CDR3 is 14 amino acids long. Between the trimmed V and J ends, which lost 0 bases and 13 bases, there was a span of 14 bases. Per germline, CDR1 SGHRS and CDR2 YFSETQ. Data came from immunoSEQ multiplex PCR; TCRdb stores just in-frame clones and leaves some out. This table has 65,000 to 95,000 clones, 95% to 98% appearing once. The genes are TRBV5-1 and TRBJ1-6, with D tentatively TRBD1 (6 bases). The source is a human donor in good health. Sequenced: T cells isolated from PBMCs. CDR3 sequence reads: CASSLGGGGGPLHF. As DNA, the CDR3 is TGCGCCAGCAGCTTGGGCGGAGGGGGAGGGCCCCTCCACTTT.